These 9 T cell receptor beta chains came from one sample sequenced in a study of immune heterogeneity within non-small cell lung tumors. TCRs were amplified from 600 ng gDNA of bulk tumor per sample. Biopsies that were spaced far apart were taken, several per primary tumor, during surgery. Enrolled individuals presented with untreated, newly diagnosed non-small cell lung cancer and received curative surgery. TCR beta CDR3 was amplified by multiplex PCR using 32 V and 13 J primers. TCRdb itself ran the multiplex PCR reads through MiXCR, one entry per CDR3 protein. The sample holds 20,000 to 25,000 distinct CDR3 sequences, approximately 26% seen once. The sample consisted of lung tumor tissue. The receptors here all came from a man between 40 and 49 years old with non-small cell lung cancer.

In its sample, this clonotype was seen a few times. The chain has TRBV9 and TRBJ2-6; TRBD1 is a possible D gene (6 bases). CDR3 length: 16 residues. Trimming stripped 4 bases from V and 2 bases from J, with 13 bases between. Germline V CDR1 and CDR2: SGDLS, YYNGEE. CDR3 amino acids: CASSLTGTTGANVLTF. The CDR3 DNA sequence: TGTGCCAGCAGCCTGACCGGGACAACTGGGGCCAACGTCCTGACTTTC.

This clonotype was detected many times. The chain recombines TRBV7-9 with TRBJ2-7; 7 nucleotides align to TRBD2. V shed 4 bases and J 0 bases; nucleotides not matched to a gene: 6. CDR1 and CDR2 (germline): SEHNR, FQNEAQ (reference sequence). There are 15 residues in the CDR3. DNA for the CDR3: TGTGCCAGCAGCTCGGCGCAGCGGGGCTCCTACGAGCAGTACTTC. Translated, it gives CASSSAQRGSYEQYF.

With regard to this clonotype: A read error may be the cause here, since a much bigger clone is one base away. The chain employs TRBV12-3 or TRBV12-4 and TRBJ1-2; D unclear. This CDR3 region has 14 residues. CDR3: CANSRAVAYYGYTF. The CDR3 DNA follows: TGTGCCAACAGTCGTGCCGTCGCCTACTATGGCTACACCTTC.

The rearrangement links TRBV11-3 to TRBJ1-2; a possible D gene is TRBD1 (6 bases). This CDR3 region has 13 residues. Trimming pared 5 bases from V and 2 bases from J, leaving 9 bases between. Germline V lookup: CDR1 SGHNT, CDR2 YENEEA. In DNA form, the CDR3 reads TGTGCCAGCAGCCCGGGACAAAACTATGGCTACACCTTC. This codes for CASSPGQNYGYTF.

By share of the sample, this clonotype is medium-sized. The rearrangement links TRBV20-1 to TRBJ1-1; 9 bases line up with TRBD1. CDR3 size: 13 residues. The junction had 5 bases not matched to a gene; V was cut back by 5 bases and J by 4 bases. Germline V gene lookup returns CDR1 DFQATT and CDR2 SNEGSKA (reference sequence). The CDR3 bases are TGCAGTGCTTACAGGGGGCCTGCCACTGAAGCTTTCTTT. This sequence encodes CSAYRGPATEAFF.

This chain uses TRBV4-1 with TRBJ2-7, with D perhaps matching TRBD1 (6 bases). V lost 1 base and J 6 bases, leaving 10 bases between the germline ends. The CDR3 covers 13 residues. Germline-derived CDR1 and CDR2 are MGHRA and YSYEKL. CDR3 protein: CASSQGGTSEQYF. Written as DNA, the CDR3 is TGCGCCAGCAGCCAAGGGGGGACATCCGAGCAGTACTTC.

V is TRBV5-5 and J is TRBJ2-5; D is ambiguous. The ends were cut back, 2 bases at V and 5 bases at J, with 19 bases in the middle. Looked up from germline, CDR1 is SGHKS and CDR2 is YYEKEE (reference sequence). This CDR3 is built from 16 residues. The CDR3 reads CASSLLQSAVGETQYF. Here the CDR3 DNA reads TGTGCCAGCAGCTTACTACAGAGCGCCGTGGGGGAGACCCAGTACTTC. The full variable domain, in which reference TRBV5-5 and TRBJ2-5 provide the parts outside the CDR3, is DAGVTQSPTHLIKTRGQQVTLRCSPISGHKSVSWYQQVLGQGPQFIFQYYEKEERGRGNFPDRFSARQFPNYSSELNVNALLLGDSALYLCASSLLQSAVGETQYFGPGTRLLVL.

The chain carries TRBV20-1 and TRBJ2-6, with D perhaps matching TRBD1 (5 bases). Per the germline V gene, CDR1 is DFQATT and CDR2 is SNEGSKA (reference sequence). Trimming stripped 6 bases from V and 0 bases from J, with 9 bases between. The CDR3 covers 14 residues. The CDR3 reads CSAGRNSGANVLTF. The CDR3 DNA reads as TGCAGTGCGGGGCGGAACTCTGGGGCCAACGTCCTGACTTTC.

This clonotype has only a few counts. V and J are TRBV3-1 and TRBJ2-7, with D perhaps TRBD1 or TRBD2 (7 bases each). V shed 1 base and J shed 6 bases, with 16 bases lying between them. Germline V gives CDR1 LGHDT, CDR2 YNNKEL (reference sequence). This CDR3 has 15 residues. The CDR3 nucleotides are TGTGCCAGCAGCCAAGTGGCGACAGGGAGGGGCGAGCAGTACTTC. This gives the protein CASSQVATGRGEQYF.